Below, one TCR beta chain is given with its context. No cognate antigen has been identified for it. Base quality data are lacking; no much larger clone is found one base away. The 35 to 40 donors, aged about 6 to 100 years, were systemically healthy Caucasian individuals from Russia. Approximately 10 milliliters of peripheral blood were collected from each donor into EDTA-treated Vacutainer tubes. Ficoll-Paque density-gradient centrifugation was used to isolate PBMCs, with at least 6.5 million per sample. Total RNA, at least 6 micrograms per sample, was extracted from PBMCs with Trizol reagent. The percentages of naive CD45RAhigh/CD27high T cells were determined by flow cytometry on a PBMC aliquot from every donor. The data are from a study of blood T cells in healthy people across ages (dated by TCRdb to between 2015 and 2017). Broadly, across the study: In model experiments, roughly one uniquely barcoded TCR beta cDNA molecule per two T cells was captured by template switching. The study measured age-related changes in TCR beta repertoire diversity using deep sequencing normalized with unique cDNA molecular identifiers. The donors were divided into four age groups: young (average approximately 16 years), middle-aged (about 39), aged (around 67) and long-lived (about 80). Donors of different ages were randomly distributed across sequencing lanes to avoid experimental bias. The study analyzed two additional independent replicas of 1 million unique cDNA reads from the same blood draw for two donors, one aged 18 to 29 and one aged 80 or older.

Study-wide findings and limitations: Observed TCR beta diversity per million T cells fell roughly linearly with age, and a significant reduction was already apparent by age roughly 41. Conclusive comparison of naive and antigen-experienced compartments was prevented by the profiling of bulk unsorted PBMCs. Total diversity estimates from one million sequenced T cells were considered lower bounds and underestimates. Compared with the aged group, the long-lived group had more naive CD4+ T cells, fewer expanded clones and increased TCR diversity, suggesting age selection. A strong correlation was found between observed TCR beta diversity and the percentage of naive T cells measured by flow cytometry. Because the CMV infection status of the donors was unknown, age-related changes in expanded clonotypes may potentially have been confounded.

V was cut back by 8 bases and J by 0 bases, leaving a gap of 14 bases between them. The germline V gene (reference sequence) supplies CDR1 DFQATT and CDR2 SNEGSKA. The CDR3 runs 14 amino acids, cysteine and phenylalanine included. CDR3 DNA only is kept here, 42 bases in frame from base 1. Library preparation employed 5' RACE. A second PCR of about 6 to 11 cycles was run with a J-beta primer mix and a sample-barcoded 5' primer. A unique molecular identifier was introduced onto each TCR beta cDNA molecule by a template-switch 5' adaptor carrying 12 random nucleotides. Each sample yielded at least 3 million CDR3-containing paired-end reads. First-strand cDNA was synthesized from all RNA with the Mint cDNA synthesis kit, primed by a TRBC-specific oligonucleotide. Following uracil-DNA glycosylase treatment, all cDNA underwent a first 18-cycle PCR with the universal primers M1SS and BC2_uni_R. As for the authors' bioinformatics: Each sample was normalized by randomly selecting 1 million high-quality reads, each carrying a distinct molecular identifier. Instead of being binned into consensus sequences, reads with shared molecular identifiers were discarded. MiTCR, with a Q25 quality threshold and the strictest error-elimination algorithm, was used for CDR3 identification, clonotype clustering and error correction. Lower-bound total TCR beta diversity was estimated with a nonparametric unseen species model using Euler transformation. TCRdb reanalyzed the raw reads on its own, using fastp at Q25 for trimming and MiXCR for clone calling, and kept in-frame beta chains. Rows matching on CDR3 protein sequence are summarized as one entry with the most common DNA and genes. The V and J calls, along with clone size, are taken from TCRdb and not from the paper's own processing. The sample yields around 1,800,000 distinct CDR3 sequences; about 39% were counted once. The leading ten clones occupy under 25% of the sample.

This clonotype originated in a human donor in good health. Sequenced: blood. The chain is assembled from TRBV20-1 and TRBJ2-1; perhaps TRBD1 is the D gene, with 6 bases matching. Here is the DNA: TGCAGTACTTATAGGGGGAGCTCCTACAATGAGCAGTTCTTC. Translation gives CSTYRGSSYNEQFF.